This T cell receptor beta chain is drawn from a study of shared clonotypes between healthy human individuals. Germline-derived CDR1 and CDR2 are SGHDT and YYEEEE. This CDR3 is built from 14 residues. V lost 3 bases and J lost 2; bases outside the gene matches: 4. Study-wide findings and caveats: Clonotype sharing among donors likely depends on sequencing depth.

Assay runs were performed at deep level. The DNA input per sorted-subset replicate PCR was roughly 180 ng, corresponding to tens of thousands of T cell genomes. Repertoires were generated with immunoSEQ multiplex PCR, while TCRdb's copy carries only in-frame clones and drops some. The sample consists of over a million clones, 75% to 80% of them appearing once. This clone showed up just a few times. Its antigen is unknown. The sample consisted of memory CD4+ T cells from PBMCs. Subset meaning: CD45RA-negative fraction. This chain connects TRBV5-6 to TRBJ2-7, with TRBD1 matching 8 bases. The clonotype originates from a man younger than 35 in good health. Some clones in this sample may be carry-over from other donors' samples. CDR3 nucleotide sequence: TGTGCCAGCAGCTCGGGGACAGGCACCTACGAGCAGTACTTC. Protein product: CASSSGTGTYEQYF.